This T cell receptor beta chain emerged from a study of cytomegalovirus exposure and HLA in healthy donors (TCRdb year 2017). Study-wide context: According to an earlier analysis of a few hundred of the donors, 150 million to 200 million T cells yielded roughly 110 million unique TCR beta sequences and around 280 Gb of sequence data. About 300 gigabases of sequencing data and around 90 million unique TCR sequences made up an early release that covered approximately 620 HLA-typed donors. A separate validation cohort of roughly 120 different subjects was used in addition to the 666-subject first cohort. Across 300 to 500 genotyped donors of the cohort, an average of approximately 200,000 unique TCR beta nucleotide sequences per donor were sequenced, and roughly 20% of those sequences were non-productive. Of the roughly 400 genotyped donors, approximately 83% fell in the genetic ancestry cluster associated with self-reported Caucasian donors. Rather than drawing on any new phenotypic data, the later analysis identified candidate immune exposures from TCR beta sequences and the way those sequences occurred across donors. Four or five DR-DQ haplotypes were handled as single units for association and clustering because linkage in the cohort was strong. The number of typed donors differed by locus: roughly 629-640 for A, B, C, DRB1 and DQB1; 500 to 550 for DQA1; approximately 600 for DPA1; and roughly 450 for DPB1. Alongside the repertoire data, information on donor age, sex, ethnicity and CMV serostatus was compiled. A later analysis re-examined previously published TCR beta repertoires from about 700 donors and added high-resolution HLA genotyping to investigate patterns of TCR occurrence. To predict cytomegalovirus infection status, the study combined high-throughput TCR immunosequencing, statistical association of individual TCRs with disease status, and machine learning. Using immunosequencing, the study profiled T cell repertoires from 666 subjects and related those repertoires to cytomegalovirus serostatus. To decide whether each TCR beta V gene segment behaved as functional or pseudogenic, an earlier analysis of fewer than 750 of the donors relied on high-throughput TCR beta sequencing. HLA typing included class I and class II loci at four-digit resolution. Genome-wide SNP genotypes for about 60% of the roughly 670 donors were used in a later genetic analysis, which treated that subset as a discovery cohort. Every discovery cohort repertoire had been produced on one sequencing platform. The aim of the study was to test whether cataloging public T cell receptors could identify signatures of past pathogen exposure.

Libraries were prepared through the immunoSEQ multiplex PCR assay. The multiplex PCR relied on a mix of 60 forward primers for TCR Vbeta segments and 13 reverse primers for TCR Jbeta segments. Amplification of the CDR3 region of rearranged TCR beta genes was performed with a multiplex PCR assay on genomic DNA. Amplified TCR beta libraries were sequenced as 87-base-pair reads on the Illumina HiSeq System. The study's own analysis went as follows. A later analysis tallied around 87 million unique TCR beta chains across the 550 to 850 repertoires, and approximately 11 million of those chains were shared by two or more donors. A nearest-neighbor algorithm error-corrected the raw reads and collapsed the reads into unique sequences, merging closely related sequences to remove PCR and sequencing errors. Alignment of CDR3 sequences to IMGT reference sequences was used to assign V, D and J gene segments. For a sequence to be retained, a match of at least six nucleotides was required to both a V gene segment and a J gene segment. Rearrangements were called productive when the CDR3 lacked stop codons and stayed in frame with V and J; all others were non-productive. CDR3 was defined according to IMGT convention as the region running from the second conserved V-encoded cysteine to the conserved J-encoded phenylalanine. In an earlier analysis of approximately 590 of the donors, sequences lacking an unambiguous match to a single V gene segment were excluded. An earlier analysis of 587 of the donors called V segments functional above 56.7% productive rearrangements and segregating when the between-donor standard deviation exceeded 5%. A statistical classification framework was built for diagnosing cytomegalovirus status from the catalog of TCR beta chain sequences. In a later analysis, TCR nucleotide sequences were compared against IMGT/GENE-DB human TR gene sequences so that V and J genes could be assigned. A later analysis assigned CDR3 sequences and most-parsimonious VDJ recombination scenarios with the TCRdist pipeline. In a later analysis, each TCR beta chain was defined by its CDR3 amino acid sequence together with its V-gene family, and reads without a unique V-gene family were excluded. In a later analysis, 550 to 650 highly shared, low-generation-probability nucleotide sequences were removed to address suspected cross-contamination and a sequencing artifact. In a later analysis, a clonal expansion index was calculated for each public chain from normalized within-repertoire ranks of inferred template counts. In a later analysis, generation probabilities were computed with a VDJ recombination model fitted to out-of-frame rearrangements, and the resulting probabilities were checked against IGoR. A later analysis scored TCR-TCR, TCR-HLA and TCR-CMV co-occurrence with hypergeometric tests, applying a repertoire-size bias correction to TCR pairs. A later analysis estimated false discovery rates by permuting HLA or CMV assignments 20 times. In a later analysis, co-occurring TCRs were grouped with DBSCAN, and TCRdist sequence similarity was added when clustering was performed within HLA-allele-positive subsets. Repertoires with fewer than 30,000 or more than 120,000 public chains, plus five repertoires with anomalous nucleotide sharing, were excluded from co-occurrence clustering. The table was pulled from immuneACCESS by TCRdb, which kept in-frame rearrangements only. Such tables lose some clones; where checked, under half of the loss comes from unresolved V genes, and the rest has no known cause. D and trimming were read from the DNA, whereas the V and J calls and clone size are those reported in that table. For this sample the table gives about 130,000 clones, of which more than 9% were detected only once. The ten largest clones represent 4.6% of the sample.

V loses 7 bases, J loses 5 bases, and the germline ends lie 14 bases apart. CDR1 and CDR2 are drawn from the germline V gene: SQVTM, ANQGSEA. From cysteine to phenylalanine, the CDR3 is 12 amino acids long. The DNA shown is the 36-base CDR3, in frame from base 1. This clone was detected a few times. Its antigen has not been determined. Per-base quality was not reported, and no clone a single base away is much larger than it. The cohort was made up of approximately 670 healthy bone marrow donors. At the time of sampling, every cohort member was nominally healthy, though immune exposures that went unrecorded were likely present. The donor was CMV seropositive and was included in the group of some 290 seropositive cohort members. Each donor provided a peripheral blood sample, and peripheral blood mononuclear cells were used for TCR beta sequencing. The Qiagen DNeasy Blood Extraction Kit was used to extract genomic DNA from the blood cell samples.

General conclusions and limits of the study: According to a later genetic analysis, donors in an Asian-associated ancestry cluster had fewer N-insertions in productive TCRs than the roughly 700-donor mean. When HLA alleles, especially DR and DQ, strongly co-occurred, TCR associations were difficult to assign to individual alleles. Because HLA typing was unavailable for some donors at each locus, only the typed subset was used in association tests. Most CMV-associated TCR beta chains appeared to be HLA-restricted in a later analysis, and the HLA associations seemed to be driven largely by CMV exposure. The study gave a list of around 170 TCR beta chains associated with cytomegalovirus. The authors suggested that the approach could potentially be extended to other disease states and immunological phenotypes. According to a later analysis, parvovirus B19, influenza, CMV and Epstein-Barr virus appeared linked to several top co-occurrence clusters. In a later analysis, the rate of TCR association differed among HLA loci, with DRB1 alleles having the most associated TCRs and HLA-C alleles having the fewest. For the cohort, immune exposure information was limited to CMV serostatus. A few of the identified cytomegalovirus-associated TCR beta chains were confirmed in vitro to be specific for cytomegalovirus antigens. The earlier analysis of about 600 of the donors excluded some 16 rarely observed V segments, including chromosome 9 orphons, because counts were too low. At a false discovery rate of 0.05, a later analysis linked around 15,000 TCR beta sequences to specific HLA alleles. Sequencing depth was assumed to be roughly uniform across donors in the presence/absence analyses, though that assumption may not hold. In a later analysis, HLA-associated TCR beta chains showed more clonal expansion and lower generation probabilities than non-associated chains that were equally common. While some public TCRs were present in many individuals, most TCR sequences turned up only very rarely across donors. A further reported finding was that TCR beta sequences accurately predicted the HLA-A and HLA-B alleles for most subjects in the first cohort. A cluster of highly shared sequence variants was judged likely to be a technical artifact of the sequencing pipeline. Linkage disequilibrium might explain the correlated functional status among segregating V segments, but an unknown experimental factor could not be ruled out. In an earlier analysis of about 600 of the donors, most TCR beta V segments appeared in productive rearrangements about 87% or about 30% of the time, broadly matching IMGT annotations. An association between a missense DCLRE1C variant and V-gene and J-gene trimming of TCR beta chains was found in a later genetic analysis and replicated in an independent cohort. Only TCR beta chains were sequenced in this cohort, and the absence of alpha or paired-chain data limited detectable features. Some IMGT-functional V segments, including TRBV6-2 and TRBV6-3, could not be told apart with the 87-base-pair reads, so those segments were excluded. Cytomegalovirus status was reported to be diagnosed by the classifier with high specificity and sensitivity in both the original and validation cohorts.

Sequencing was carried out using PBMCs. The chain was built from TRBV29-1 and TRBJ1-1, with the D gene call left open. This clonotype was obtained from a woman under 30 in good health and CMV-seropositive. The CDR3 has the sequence CSANAGGTEAFF. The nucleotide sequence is TGCAGCGCCAACGCTGGAGGGACTGAAGCTTTCTTT.